A selection of T cell receptor beta chains follows, all from one sample in a study of Ad26.COV2.S vaccination and SARS-CoV-2 variants. TCRdb keeps only in-frame clones here, not all; method: immunoSEQ multiplex PCR. The data show about 480,000 clones, around 88% seen once. Material: peripheral blood, obtained in a trial of Ad26.COV2.S vaccine versus placebo. The receptors derive from a person aged 18-60 years who received the Ad26.COV2.S COVID-19 vaccine or a placebo. Each CDR3 is given with its conserved first and last residue. D genes are given only for firm matches. Clone size is not always given. Where it is, it says once, few, many or a class for expanded clones.

D gene | J gene | V gene | clone size | CDR3 DNA | CDR3 protein
TRBD1 | TRBJ1-1 | TRBV6-2/TRBV6-3 | - | TGTGCCAGCAGTTATCCGACAGGGATGAACACTGAAGCTTTCTTT | CASSYPTGMNTEAFF
- | TRBJ1-1 | TRBV7-9 | - | TGTGCCAGCAGCTTAGTGTCCAGCACTGAAGCTTTCTTT | CASSLVSSTEAFF
TRBD2 | TRBJ2-5 | TRBV7-9 | - | TGTGCCAGCAGCTTACTGGGGGGGAGCGAAGAGACCCAGTACTTC | CASSLLGGSEETQYF
- | TRBJ1-5 | TRBV24-1 | - | TGTGCCACCAGTAGTGGGCCTGGCAATCAGCCCCAGCATTTT | CATSSGPGNQPQHF
TRBD2 | TRBJ2-1 | TRBV4-3 | - | TGCGCCAGCAGCCAAGATCAGCGGGGGGACAATGAGCAGTTCTTC | CASSQDQRGDNEQFF
- | TRBJ1-2 | TRBV30 | - | TGTGCCTGGGGATTAACCGGGACGGCGAACTATGGCTACACCTTC | CAWGLTGTANYGYTF
- | TRBJ2-7 | TRBV4-1 | - | TGCGCCAGCAGCCAAGATGTCATCGGGACCCGAGGTGTCGAGCAGTACTTC | CASSQDVIGTRGVEQYF
- | TRBJ2-1 | TRBV5-6 | - | TGTGCCAGCAGCTGGGGTAATAGGAATGAGCAGTTCTTC | CASSWGNRNEQFF
TRBD1 | TRBJ1-3 | TRBV18 | - | TGTGCCAGCTCACCAAAAGGGACAGGGACCGGAAACACCATATATTTT | CASSPKGTGTGNTIYF
TRBD2 | TRBJ2-3 | TRBV5-1 | - | TGCGCCAGCAGCTTGGGGTTAGCGGGAACCCGCGCAGATACGCAGTATTTT | CASSLGLAGTRADTQYF
TRBD2 | TRBJ2-7 | TRBV19 | - | TGTGCCAGTAGGGAGCGGGACCCGTCCTACGAGCAGTACTTC | CASRERDPSYEQYF
TRBD1 | TRBJ1-1 | TRBV6-5 | once | TGTGCCAGCAGTTTCAACAGGGGAGAAGCTTTCTTT | CASSFNRGEAFF
- | TRBJ2-5 | TRBV19 | - | TGTGCCAGTACCCGCACGCTAGGGTCCCCGGAGACCCAGTACTTC | CASTRTLGSPETQYF
- | TRBJ2-2 | TRBV12-1 | - | TGTGCCAGCAGCTTAAACGGGCAGGGGAGAAACACCGGGGAGCTGTTTTTT | CASSLNGQGRNTGELFF
TRBD2 | TRBJ2-5 | TRBV28 | - | TGTGCCAGCAGCCGTGGACTAGCCTTTAAAGAGACCCAGTACTTC | CASSRGLAFKETQYF
TRBD2 | TRBJ2-7 | TRBV12-3/TRBV12-4 | - | TGTGCCAGCAGGGGAGCGGGGGTCGGGGAGCAGTACTTC | CASRGAGVGEQYF
- | TRBJ1-1 | TRBV15 | - | TGTGCCACCAGCAGAGATATGGGGATGAACACTGAAGCTTTCTTT | CATSRDMGMNTEAFF
- | TRBJ2-7 | TRBV3-1/TRBV3-2 | - | TGTGCCAGCAGCCAATCTGGGTACGAGCAGTACTTC | CASSQSGYEQYF
TRBD1 | TRBJ1-2 | TRBV6-6 | few | TGTGCCAGCAGTTACCTTCGGGACAGCTATGGCTACACCTTC | CASSYLRDSYGYTF
- | TRBJ2-3 | TRBV2 | many | TGTGCCTTGCAGTGGGTGGGTAAGGATACGCAGTATTTT | CALQWVGKDTQYF
- | TRBJ1-5 | TRBV21-1 | - | TGTGCCAGCAGCAAACGCCAGGACAGGGATAGGTGGAATTGGCAGCCCCAGCATTTT | CASSKRQDRDRWNWQPQHF
- | TRBJ1-3 | TRBV5-5 | - | TGTGCCAGCAGCTTGTTAGCAGGGCTCTCGGGTGCTGGAAACACCATATATTTT | CASSLLAGLSGAGNTIYF
- | TRBJ1-5 | TRBV30 | - | TGTGCCTGGAGTGTACAACACGGGCGGAGGGATCAGCCCCAGCATTTT | CAWSVQHGRRDQPQHF
TRBD1 | TRBJ2-1 | TRBV7-2 | - | TGTGCCAGCAGCTTAGGGGACAGCCACAATGAGCAGTTCTTC | CASSLGDSHNEQFF
TRBD1 | TRBJ1-4 | TRBV25-1 | - | TGTGCCAGCAGTGAAGGGGACAGTTATGAAAAACTGTTTTTT | CASSEGDSYEKLFF
TRBD1 | TRBJ1-6 | TRBV4-2 | - | TGTGCCAGCAGCCAATTGGCGGTCAGGGGGAATTCACCCCTCCACTTT | CASSQLAVRGNSPLHF
- | TRBJ1-3 | TRBV5-4 | - | TGTGCCAGCAGCCCGACGGCAGGAAGATCCTCTGGAAACACCATATATTTT | CASSPTAGRSSGNTIYF
TRBD1 | TRBJ2-7 | TRBV4-1 | - | TGCGCCAGCAGCCAGGACAGGGGTAACTACGAGCAGTACTTC | CASSQDRGNYEQYF
TRBD1 | TRBJ1-3 | TRBV7-9 | - | TGTGCCAGCAGTCCAGGGGGCTCTGGAAACACCATATATTTT | CASSPGGSGNTIYF
- | TRBJ2-3 | TRBV27 | - | TGTGCCAGCGGCTACAGACGGGATACGCAGTATTTT | CASGYRRDTQYF
- | TRBJ1-5 | TRBV5-6 | - | TGTGCCAGCAGCTTGTGGGGGGCCAATCAGCCCCAGCATTTT | CASSLWGANQPQHF
TRBD2 | TRBJ2-7 | TRBV30 | - | TGTGCCTGGAATGTAGCGGGAGTCTCCGAGCAGTACTTC | CAWNVAGVSEQYF
- | TRBJ2-5 | TRBV9 | - | TGTGCCAGCGGAGATAGGGCAGGTGGGGAGACCCAGTACTTC | CASGDRAGGETQYF
TRBD1 | TRBJ2-5 | TRBV29-1 | - | TGCAGCGTGTACAGGGGGCTTATTAAGACCCAGTACTTC | CSVYRGLIKTQYF
TRBD1 | TRBJ1-4 | TRBV7-9 | - | TGTGCCAGCAGCAGGGACAGGGCTGGGGAAAAACTGTTTTTT | CASSRDRAGEKLFF
TRBD2 | TRBJ2-7 | TRBV12-3/TRBV12-4 | few | TGTGCCAGCAGTTTGTTCCTAGCGGGCGAGCAGTACTTC | CASSLFLAGEQYF
- | TRBJ2-2 | TRBV28 | - | TGTGCCAGCAGTTTTCTTCGTCTTGGCGGGGAGCTGTTTTTT | CASSFLRLGGELFF
- | TRBJ1-2 | TRBV3-1/TRBV3-2 | - | TGTGCCAGCTACGGGCTCGATGGCTACACCTTC | CASYGLDGYTF
- | TRBJ1-3 | TRBV6-5 | - | TGTGCCAGCCTACTCGGAAACACCATATATTTT | CASLLGNTIYF
TRBD2 | TRBJ2-1 | TRBV4-3 | - | TGCGCCAGCAGCCGCTACCTAGCCGCGGGAGGGGGTAATGAGCAGTTCTTC | CASSRYLAAGGGNEQFF
- | TRBJ2-3 | TRBV30 | - | TGTGCCTGGAGTTCTTCGGCGGGACGGACAGATACGCAGTATTTT | CAWSSSAGRTDTQYF
- | TRBJ2-2 | TRBV6-5 | - | TGTGCCAGCAGTTACTCGGCAGAGAACACCGGGGAGCTGTTTTTT | CASSYSAENTGELFF
TRBD2 | TRBJ2-3 | TRBV2 | few | TGTGCCAGCAGTGAAGAGGGTGGGTACCGGGGACTAGCGGCAGATACGCAGTATTTT | CASSEEGGYRGLAADTQYF
TRBD1 | TRBJ2-6 | TRBV2 | - | TGTGCCAGCAGGGACAGGTCTGGGGCCAACGTCCTGACTTTC | CASRDRSGANVLTF
- | TRBJ2-4 | TRBV19 | - | TGTGCCAGTAGTAACTGGTCCAAAAACATTCAGTACTTC | CASSNWSKNIQYF
TRBD2 | TRBJ2-1 | TRBV25-1 | once | TGTGCCAGCAGTATCGGGGGCGGGAGGGCCAATGAGCAGTTCTTC | CASSIGGGRANEQFF
- | TRBJ2-2 | TRBV2 | few | TGTGCCAGTAGTCTGATGCGATCGAACACCGGGGAGCTGTTTTTT | CASSLMRSNTGELFF
- | TRBJ1-2 | TRBV6-5 | few | TGTGCCAGCAGTCGGACAGCATTTTATGGCTACACCTTC | CASSRTAFYGYTF
TRBD2 | TRBJ2-5 | TRBV7-6 | - | TGTGCCAGCAGCTTCCTAGCGGGGCAAGAGACCCAGTACTTC | CASSFLAGQETQYF
- | TRBJ2-7 | TRBV12-3/TRBV12-4 | - | TGTGCCACCTCCGCCCGGCGTGGGTACGAGCAGTACTTC | CATSARRGYEQYF
TRBD1 | TRBJ1-2 | TRBV14 | - | TGTGCCAGCAGCCCAGGGGGGGGTAGCTATGGCTACACCTTC | CASSPGGGSYGYTF
TRBD1 | TRBJ1-4 | TRBV10-3 | - | TGTGCCACCAATTTCAGGGGGGGAACTAATGAAAAACTGTTTTTT | CATNFRGGTNEKLFF
- | TRBJ1-2 | TRBV6-6 | - | TGTGCCAGCAGTTACTCGTTGGATATGACTTATGGCTACACCTTC | CASSYSLDMTYGYTF
- | TRBJ2-6 | TRBV5-4 | - | TGTGCCAGCAGCTTGGGGAGCTGGGGCTCTGGGGCCAACGTCCTGACTTTC | CASSLGSWGSGANVLTF